The 17 T cell receptor beta chains in this list originate from one sample, sequenced in a study of CD8 T cells in Susac syndrome. Random hexamers were used to reverse transcribe roughly 0.45 to 1 ug of RNA. TCRdb analysed the immunoSEQ multiplex PCR reads with MiXCR anew, one entry per CDR3 protein. Of hundreds of thousands of distinct CDR3 sequences listed, around 93% are singletons. Material for sequencing was CD4+ T cells from PBMCs. The source of these receptors is a human donor with Susac syndrome.

The V gene is TRBV5-1, the J gene TRBJ2-5, with D maybe TRBD1 (6 bases). This CDR3 has 16 amino acids. The ends were cut back, 0 bases at V and 4 bases at J, with 16 bases in the middle. CDR1 is SGHRS and CDR2 is YFSETQ in the germline V gene. CDR3 DNA sequence: TGCGCCAGCAGCTTGGCTGCCAGGGGAGAGGGAGAGACCCAGTACTTC. It specifies CASSLAARGEGETQYF. Supplemented by reference TRBV5-1 and TRBJ2-5, the full variable domain reads KAGVTQTPRYLIKTRGQQVTLSCSPISGHRSVSWYQQTPGQGLQFLFEYFSETQRNKGNFPGRFSGRQFSNSRSEMNVSTLELGDSALYLCASSLAARGEGETQYFGPGTRLLVL.

The chain carries TRBV11-3 and TRBJ2-1; 10 nucleotides agree with TRBD1. In germline, CDR1 is SGHNT, CDR2 YENEEA. This CDR3 comprises 12 residues. V dropped 5 bases and J dropped 11; count of bases not matched to a gene: 3. In DNA, the CDR3 is TGTGCCAGCAGCATGGGACAGGGGAAGCAGTTCTTC. This translates into CASSMGQGKQFF.

J is TRBJ2-5 and V is TRBV7-2; 15 positions match TRBD2. V shed 5 bases, J shed 5 bases, and the junction held 9 bases outside the gene matches. This CDR3 has 17 residues. CDR1 is SGHTA and CDR2 is FQGNSA in the germline V gene. CDR3 residues: CASSAWTSGGASETQYF. The CDR3 region has the DNA TGTGCCAGCAGCGCATGGACTAGCGGGGGGGCCTCGGAGACCCAGTACTTC.

V and J are TRBV6-1 and TRBJ1-6; possibly TRBD1 for D (6 bases). The length of the CDR3 is 14 residues. Trimming took 7 bases from V and 10 from J, leaving 17 bases between them. Germline-derived CDR1 and CDR2 are MNHNS and SASEGT. CDR3 residues: CASTTSGVGSPLHF. The CDR3 nucleotides read TGTGCCAGCACCACCTCAGGGGTAGGATCACCCCTCCACTTT.

The chain recombines TRBV11-3 with TRBJ1-1; the D is unclear. V dropped 1 base and J dropped 10 bases, with 13 bases sitting between them. CDR3 length: 13 amino acids. Germline CDR1 reads SGHNT; CDR2 reads YENEEA. CDR3 residues: CASSLGPRVGAFF. In DNA form, the CDR3 reads TGTGCCAGCAGCTTAGGACCGCGTGTGGGAGCTTTCTTT. Together with reference TRBV11-3 and TRBJ1-1, the CDR3 gives the full variable domain: EAGVVQSPRYKIIEKKQPVAFWCNPISGHNTLYWYLQNLGQGPELLIRYENEEAVDDSQLPKDRFSAERLKGVDSTLKIQPAELGDSAVYLCASSLGPRVGAFFGQGTRLTVV.

Comment on this clonotype: Likely a read error: the CDR3 ends without its conserved phenylalanine or tryptophan. Because the CDR3's place on the DNA is in doubt, the DNA is left out and the CDR3 is given as listed by TCRdb. This rearrangement joins TRBV27 to TRBJ2-1; the table's D call, TRBD1, has no DNA check behind it. The germline CDR1 and CDR2 sequences are MNHEY and SMNVEV (reference sequence). The CDR3 contains 14 residues when both ends are counted. The CDR3 sequence: CASSPSSTPGILSL.

The V gene is TRBV5-1, the J gene TRBJ2-1, with 9 bases fitting TRBD1. J gave up 0 bases and V 2 bases, and 6 bases lay outside the gene matches. This CDR3 spans 17 amino acids. In germline, CDR1 is SGHRS, CDR2 YFSETQ. DNA for the CDR3: TGCGCCAGCAGCTTCGCCGGGACAGGGAGCTCCTACAATGAGCAGTTCTTC. Translated, it gives CASSFAGTGSSYNEQFF.

The chain employs TRBV6-2 or TRBV6-3 and TRBJ2-1; 7 nucleotides align to TRBD2. Trimming removed 5 bases from V and 5 bases from J; junction bases left unmatched: 9. Looked up from germline, CDR1 is MNHEY and CDR2 is SVGEGT. The CDR3 length is 15 residues. In nucleotides, the CDR3 is TGTGCCAGCAGTCTCGCGGGGGTCGTCGACAATGAGCAGTTCTTC. This sequence encodes CASSLAGVVDNEQFF.

This rearrangement joins TRBV6-2 or TRBV6-3 to TRBJ2-7; D may be TRBD1 (5 bases). CDR1 is MNHEY, CDR2 SVGEGT, per germline. V was cut by 2 bases and J by 9 bases, with 23 bases left in between. The CDR3 length is 16 residues. The CDR3 here is CASSYRTTLSRLGQYF. The CDR3 region has the DNA TGTGCCAGCAGTTACCGGACAACCCTCAGTCGTCTTGGGCAGTACTTC.

This sequence joins TRBV19 and TRBJ1-1; no reliable D call. Germline V gene data show CDR1 as LNHDA and CDR2 as SQIVND (reference sequence). The V gene lost 4 bases and the J gene lost 3 bases, with 6 bases spanning the gap. CDR3 length equals 12 residues. The CDR3 protein is CASSTRDTEAFF. CDR3 DNA: TGTGCCAGTAGTACTCGCGACACTGAAGCTTTCTTT.

In its sample, this clonotype was seen once. J is TRBJ1-2 and V is TRBV3-1; the D is unclear. Germline V CDR1 and CDR2: LGHDT, YNNKEL (reference sequence). Trimming took off 4 bases at V and 0 bases at J, with 12 bases between the two ends. The CDR3 is 15 amino acids. The CDR3 DNA follows: TGTGCCAGCAGCCCTGTTGGGGAAGCTAACTATGGCTACACCTTC. This encodes CASSPVGEANYGYTF.

This clonotype is a singleton in its sample. J is TRBJ2-5 and V is TRBV7-9; no clear D gene. The germline V and J ends were trimmed by 5 bases and 1 base, with 17 bases remaining between them. The CDR3 totals 16 residues. Germline-derived CDR1 and CDR2 are SEHNR and FQNEAQ (reference sequence). The CDR3 here is CASSRRTQMSQETQYF. CDR3 sequence (DNA): TGTGCCAGCAGCCGGCGAACTCAGATGTCCCAAGAGACCCAGTACTTC. The complete variable domain, with remaining parts taken from reference TRBV7-9 and TRBJ2-5, reads DTGVSQNPRHKITKRGQNVTFRCDPISEHNRLYWYRQTLGQGPEFLTYFQNEAQLEKSRLLSDRFSAERPKGSFSTLEIQRTEQGDSAMYLCASSRRTQMSQETQYFGPGTRLLVL.

This chain uses TRBV7-2 with TRBJ1-1; 7 nucleotides match TRBD1. The CDR3 runs 14 residues. The V segment lost 4 bases and the J segment 5 bases; nucleotides outside the gene matches: 7. CDR1 is SGHTA, CDR2 FQGNSA, per germline. The CDR3 loop is CASSSTGPETEAFF. DNA of the CDR3: TGTGCCAGCAGCTCGACAGGGCCAGAAACTGAAGCTTTCTTT.

The V call is TRBV7-2, the J call TRBJ2-2, with D perhaps TRBD2 (6 bases). The CDR3 extends over 16 amino acids. Trimming stripped 2 bases from V and 4 bases from J, with 14 bases between. Per germline, CDR1 SGHTA and CDR2 FQGNSA. The CDR3 is CASSLSGGVSTGELFF. CDR3 in DNA: TGTGCCAGCAGCTTAAGTGGAGGGGTTAGCACCGGGGAGCTGTTTTTT. The variable domain in full, completed from reference TRBV7-2 and TRBJ2-2, reads GAGVSQSPSNKVTEKGKDVELRCDPISGHTALYWYRQSLGQGLEFLIYFQGNSAPDKSGLPSDRFSAERTGGSVSTLTIQRTQQEDSAVYLCASSLSGGVSTGELFFGEGSRLTVL.

The sample holds one count of this clonotype. The V call is TRBV5-1, the J call TRBJ2-5, with D maybe TRBD1 (5 bases). The V gene lost 3 bases and the J gene lost 7 bases, with 7 bases spanning the gap. CDR3 size: 11 residues. Germline lookup yields CDR1 SGHRS and CDR2 YFSETQ. In DNA form, the CDR3 reads TGCGCCAGCAGCTGGCAGGGGACCCAGTACTTC. Protein: CASSWQGTQYF.

The chain recombines TRBV29-1 with TRBJ2-7; D might be TRBD1 (6 bases). Deletions cut 6 bases from V and 7 bases from J, with 22 bases between. This CDR3 spans 14 amino acids. Germline-derived CDR1 and CDR2 are SQVTM and ANQGSEA. The CDR3: CSVRPSVGAHEQYF. The CDR3 DNA reads as TGCAGCGTCCGACCAAGCGTGGGGGCGCATGAGCAGTACTTC.

The chain has TRBV10-3 and TRBJ1-2; 7 bases match TRBD1. The length of the CDR3 is 16 residues. Germline-derived CDR1 and CDR2 are ENHRY and SYGVKD. J was trimmed by 2 bases and V by 0 bases; bases with no gene match: 6. CDR3 amino acids: CAISESIGDSNYGYTF. The CDR3 nucleotides read TGTGCCATCAGTGAGTCGATTGGGGACAGCAACTATGGCTACACCTTC.